This T cell receptor beta chain derives from a study of T cell responses to AZD1222 COVID-19 vaccine. On the study more broadly: Pooled samples include second doses given at about 4 or 12 weeks. Points from the study as a whole: Of the AZD1222 recipients, only five to seven were seropositive at baseline. Dominant at 160-218 and 743-854, vaccine-associated CD4 TCRs also spanned spike.

Data came from immunoSEQ multiplex PCR; TCRdb stores just in-frame clones and leaves some out. In the table there are about 170,000 clones, about 88% of which are singletons. V gave up 8 bases and J gave up 0 bases, with 14 bases separating them. This CDR3 region has 15 residues. Germline values: CDR1 MNHEY, CDR2 SVGAGI. On this clone: The antigen is unknown.

The receptor comes from an adult in good health. V gene TRBV6-5 combines with J gene TRBJ1-5, with D maybe TRBD1 (5 bases). The material sequenced was peripheral blood, taken on day 0 of AZD1222 vaccination. The CDR3 sequence is CASLTVNYSNQPQHF. The CDR3 nucleotides are TGTGCCAGCTTGACAGTCAACTATAGCAATCAGCCCCAGCATTTT.